This TCR beta chain was recovered during a study of blood T cell repertoires in COVID-19 (dated by TCRdb to the early 2020s). At the level of the whole study: Collaborator samples came from the United States, Italy and Spain and covered acute and convalescent phases of COVID-19. The repertoires were released in a freely available public database intended as a resource for research on the immune response to SARS-CoV-2. Subjects who had been exposed to COVID-19, were actively infected with it, or had recovered from it provided the deeply sampled blood TCRbeta repertoires that made up the dataset. A de-identified subject ID, COVID-19 status, age in years and sex were almost always included in the sample metadata. Where available, HLA class I and class II types were taken from metadata supplied by the sample provider and were not determined by assay-based typing. The samples were drawn from the first 160 participants of the ongoing ImmuneRACE study and from 950 to 1,500 subjects provided by 6 global collaborators. The prospective study material was composed of cDNA or gDNA derived from T cells, B-cell-depleted T cells, or PBMCs.

On the study overall, not on this receptor specifically: The amount of clinical and demographic metadata varied by source and participant and was provided uncurated.

TCRbeta CDR3 regions were amplified from genomic DNA using the immunoSEQ Assay, a bias-controlled multiplex PCR. The study's processing was this. The number of nucleated cells in each sample was estimated from the amplification of reference gene primers within the assay. To quantify the absolute abundance of each unique TCRbeta CDR3 rearrangement, sequence reads were collapsed and filtered. For each sample, productive Simpson clonality was calculated by taking the square root of Simpson's diversity index across productive rearrangements. TCRdb took this table from immuneACCESS and kept in-frame rearrangements with V and J called. Such tables lack part of the clones; where checked against another copy, unresolved V genes explain under half of the gap, and the rest is unexplained. That table gives V, J and clone size, and the DNA gave D and trimming. This sample gives 200,000 to 250,000 clones in total; approximately 80% of them show up just once. The leading ten clones occupy 7.4% of the sample.

Each collaborating institution followed its own protocols to collect whole blood in K2EDTA tubes. For TCRbeta analysis, collaborators shipped samples as frozen whole blood, isolated PBMCs, or DNA extracted from either of those sample types. Trimming accounts for 3 bases at V and 5 bases at J, while the number of junction bases matched to no gene is 6. The CDR3, cysteine through phenylalanine, is 16 amino acids long. The kept DNA is CDR3 alone, 48 bases in frame from the first base. The germline V gene supplies CDR1 MNHEY and CDR2 SVGAGI. A remark on this clone: Its cognate antigen has yet to be identified. No much larger clone exists at a distance of one base, and base qualities are not known. This sample includes further DNA sequences coding for the same CDR3.

The receptor was derived from a woman between 45 and 65 years old with acute or convalescent COVID-19. Sequenced material: peripheral blood. The chain employs TRBV6-5 and TRBJ2-2, and 10 junctional nucleotides match TRBD2. The bases read TGTGCCAGCAGTTATAGCGGGGGGCGGACGACCGGGGAGCTGTTTTTT. Its coded protein is CASSYSGGRTTGELFF.